The clone carrying this T cell receptor beta chain was counted many times. The data were obtained in a study of T cells in Graves' hyperthyroidism and ophthalmopathy. Authors of the study amplified TCR beta CDR3 regions from RNA transcripts. A set of HTBI primers served as the primers for a first-round RT-PCR of the TCR CDR3. TCRdb redid the calling of the multiplex PCR reads with MiXCR, one entry per CDR3 protein. Of 50,000 to 60,000 distinct CDR3 sequences listed, under 50% were seen once; the top ten hold just over 9%. The CDR3 consists of 15 residues. Trimming took off 5 bases at V and 0 bases at J, with 10 bases between the two ends.

The clonotype originates from a woman aged 50 to 60 with Graves' ophthalmopathy. Sequencing was performed on blood. The chain is built from TRBV12-3 or TRBV12-4 and TRBJ1-4; D remains unclear. The CDR3 nucleotides are TGTGCCAGCAGTCCCGGTAGGACAACTAATGAAAAACTGTTTTTT. It is translated as CASSPGRTTNEKLFF.